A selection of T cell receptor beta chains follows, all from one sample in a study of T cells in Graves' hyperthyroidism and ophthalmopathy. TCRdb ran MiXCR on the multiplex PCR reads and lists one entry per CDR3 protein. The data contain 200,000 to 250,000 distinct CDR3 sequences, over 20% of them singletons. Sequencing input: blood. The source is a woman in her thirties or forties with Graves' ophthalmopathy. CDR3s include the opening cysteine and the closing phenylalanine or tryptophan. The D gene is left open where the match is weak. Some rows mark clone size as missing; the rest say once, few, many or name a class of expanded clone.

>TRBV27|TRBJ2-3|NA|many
TGTGCCAGCAGAAAGGACTTGTATACGCAGTATTTT
CASRKDLYTQYF
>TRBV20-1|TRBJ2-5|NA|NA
TGCAGTGCTAGTAGTGGGATATCGGAGACCCAGTACTTC
CSASSGISETQYF
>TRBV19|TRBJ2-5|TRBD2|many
TGTGCCAGTAGTATAGATCTGCTAGCGGAGCAAGAGACCCAGTACTTC
CASSIDLLAEQETQYF
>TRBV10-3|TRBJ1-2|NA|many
TGTGCCATCAGTGAGATTCCTAAATATGGCTACACCTTC
CAISEIPKYGYTF
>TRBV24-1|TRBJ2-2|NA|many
TGTGCCACCAGTGATCGGGTCCGGGCTTGGGACACCGGGGAGCTGTTTTTT
CATSDRVRAWDTGELFF
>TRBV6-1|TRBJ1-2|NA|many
TGTGCCAGCAGTGAAGCGCTGACTCTGCATTTACCCTATGGCTACACCTTC
CASSEALTLHLPYGYTF
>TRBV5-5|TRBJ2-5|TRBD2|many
TGTGCCAGCAGAGCGGGACTCCAAGAGACCCAGTACTTC
CASRAGLQETQYF
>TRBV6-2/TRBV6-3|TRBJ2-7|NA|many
TGTGCCAGCAGAGAGCCGGGACTCCACATTGGGCAGTACTTC
CASREPGLHIGQYF
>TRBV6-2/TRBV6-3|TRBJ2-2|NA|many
TGTGCCAGCAGTTCTCAATTGGCGGAGCCCCCCGGGGAGCTGTTTTTT
CASSSQLAEPPGELFF
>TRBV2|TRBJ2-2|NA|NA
TGTGCCAGCAACGGAGGGGTTAACACCGGGGAGCTGTATTTT
CASNGGVNTGELYF
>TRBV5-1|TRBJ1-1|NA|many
TGCGCCAGCAGCTTGGGCAGGAGCGCATTTGAAGCTTTCTTT
CASSLGRSAFEAFF
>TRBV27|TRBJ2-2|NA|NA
TGTGCCAGCAGAAGGCTGGGGGCGAACACCGGGGAGCTGTTTTTT
CASRRLGANTGELFF
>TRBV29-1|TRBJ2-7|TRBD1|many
TGCAGCACTCGACAGGGTTCGGGCGAGCAGTACTTC
CSTRQGSGEQYF
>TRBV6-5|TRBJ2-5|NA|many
TGTGCCAGCAGTTACAGGACAAATCAAGAGACCCAGTACTTC
CASSYRTNQETQYF
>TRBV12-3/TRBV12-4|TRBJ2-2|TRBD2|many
TGTGCCAGCAGTCCTAATAGCGGGAGGGCCGGCGGGGAGCTGTTTTTT
CASSPNSGRAGGELFF
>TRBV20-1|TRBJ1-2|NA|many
TGCAGTGCTCCAAGGGGTGGTGGGCAAGCTCATGGCTACACCTTC
CSAPRGGGQAHGYTF
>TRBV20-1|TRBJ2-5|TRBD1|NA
TGCAGTGCTAGAAGGACAGGGGGTGGAGAGACCCAGTACTTC
CSARRTGGGETQYF